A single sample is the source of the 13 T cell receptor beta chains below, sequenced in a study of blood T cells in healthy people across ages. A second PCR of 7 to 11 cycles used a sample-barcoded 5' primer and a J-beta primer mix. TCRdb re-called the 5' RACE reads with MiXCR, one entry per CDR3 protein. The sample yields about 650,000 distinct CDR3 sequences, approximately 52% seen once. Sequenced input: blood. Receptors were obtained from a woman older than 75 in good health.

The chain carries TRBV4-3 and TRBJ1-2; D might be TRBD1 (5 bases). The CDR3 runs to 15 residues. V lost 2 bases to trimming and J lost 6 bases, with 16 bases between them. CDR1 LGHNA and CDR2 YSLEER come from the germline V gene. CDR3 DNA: TGCGCCAGCAGCCAAATAGTAAGGGGCGCGAATGGCTACACCTTC. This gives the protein CASSQIVRGANGYTF.

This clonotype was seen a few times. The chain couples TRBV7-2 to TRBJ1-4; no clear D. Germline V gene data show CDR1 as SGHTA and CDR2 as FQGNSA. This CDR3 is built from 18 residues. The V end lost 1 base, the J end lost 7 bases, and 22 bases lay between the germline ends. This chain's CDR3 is CASSLESILAQWGEKLFF. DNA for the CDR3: TGTGCCAGCAGCTTAGAGAGCATCCTTGCTCAGTGGGGTGAAAAACTGTTTTTT. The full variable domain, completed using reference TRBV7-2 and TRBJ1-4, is GAGVSQSPSNKVTEKGKDVELRCDPISGHTALYWYRQSLGQGLEFLIYFQGNSAPDKSGLPSDRFSAERTGGSVSTLTIQRTQQEDSAVYLCASSLESILAQWGEKLFFGSGTQLSVL.

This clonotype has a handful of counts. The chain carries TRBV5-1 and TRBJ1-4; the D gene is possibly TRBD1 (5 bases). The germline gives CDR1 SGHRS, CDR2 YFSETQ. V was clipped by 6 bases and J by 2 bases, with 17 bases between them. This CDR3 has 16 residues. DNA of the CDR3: TGCGCCAGCACACTAGAGCCCGGGGGTACTAATGAAAAACTGTTTTTT. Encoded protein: CASTLEPGGTNEKLFF.

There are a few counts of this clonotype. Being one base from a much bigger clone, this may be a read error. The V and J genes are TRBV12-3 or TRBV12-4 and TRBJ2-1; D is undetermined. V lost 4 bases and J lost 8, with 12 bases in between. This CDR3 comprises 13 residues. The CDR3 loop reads CASSCGLQYEQFF. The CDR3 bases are TGTGCCAGCAGTTGCGGTTTGCAGTATGAGCAGTTCTTC.

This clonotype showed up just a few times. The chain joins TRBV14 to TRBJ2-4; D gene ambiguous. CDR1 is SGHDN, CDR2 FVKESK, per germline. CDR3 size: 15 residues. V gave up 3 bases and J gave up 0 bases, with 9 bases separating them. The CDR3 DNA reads TGTGCCAGCAGCCAGCACACAGTAGCCAAAAACATTCAGTACTTC. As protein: CASSQHTVAKNIQYF.

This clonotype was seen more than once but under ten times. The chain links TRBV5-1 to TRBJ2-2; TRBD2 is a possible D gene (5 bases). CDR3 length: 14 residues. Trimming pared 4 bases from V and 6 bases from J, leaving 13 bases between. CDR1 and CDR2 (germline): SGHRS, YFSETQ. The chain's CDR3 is CASSAGTGSGELFF. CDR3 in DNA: TGCGCCAGCAGCGCCGGTACGGGGTCCGGGGAGCTGTTTTTT.

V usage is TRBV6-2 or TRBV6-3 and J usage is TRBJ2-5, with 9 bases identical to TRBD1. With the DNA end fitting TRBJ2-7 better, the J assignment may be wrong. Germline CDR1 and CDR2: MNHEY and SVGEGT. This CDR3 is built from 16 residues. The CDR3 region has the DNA TGTGCCAGCATCCGCGCCCCGGGACAGGGACCCTACGAGCAGTACTTC. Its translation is CASIRAPGQGPYEQYF.

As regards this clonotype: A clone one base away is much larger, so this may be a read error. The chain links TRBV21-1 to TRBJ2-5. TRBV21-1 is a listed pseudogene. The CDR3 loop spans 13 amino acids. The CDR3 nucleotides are TGTGCCAGCGGCAAGTCTTGGCGAGAGACCCAGTACTTC. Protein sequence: CASGKSWRETQYF.

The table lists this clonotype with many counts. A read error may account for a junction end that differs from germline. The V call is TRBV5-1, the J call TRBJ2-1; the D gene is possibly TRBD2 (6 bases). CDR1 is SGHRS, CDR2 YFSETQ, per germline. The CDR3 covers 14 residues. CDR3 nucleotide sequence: TGTGCTAGCAGCCCCGGGACTGGGGACAATGAGCAGTTCTTC. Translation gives CASSPGTGDNEQFF.

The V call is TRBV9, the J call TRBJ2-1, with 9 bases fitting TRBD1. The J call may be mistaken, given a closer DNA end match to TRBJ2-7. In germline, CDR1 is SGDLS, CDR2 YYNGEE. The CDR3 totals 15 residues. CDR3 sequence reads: CASSAPGTGYDEQYF. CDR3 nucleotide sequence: TGTGCCAGCAGCGCGCCCGGGACAGGGTACGACGAGCAGTACTTC.

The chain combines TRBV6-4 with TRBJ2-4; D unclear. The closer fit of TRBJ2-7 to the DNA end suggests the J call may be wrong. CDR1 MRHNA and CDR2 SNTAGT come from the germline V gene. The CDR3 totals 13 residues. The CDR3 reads CAILRPWAYEQYF. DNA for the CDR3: TGTGCCATCTTACGCCCCTGGGCCTACGAGCAGTACTTC.

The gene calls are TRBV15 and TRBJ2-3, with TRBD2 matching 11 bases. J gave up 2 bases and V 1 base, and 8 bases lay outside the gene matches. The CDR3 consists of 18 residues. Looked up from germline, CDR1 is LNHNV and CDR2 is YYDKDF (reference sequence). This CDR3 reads CATSRGERLAGITDTQYF. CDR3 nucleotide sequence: TGTGCCACCAGCAGAGGGGAGAGACTAGCGGGGATCACAGATACGCAGTATTTT. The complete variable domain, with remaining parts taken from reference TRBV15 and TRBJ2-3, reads DAMVIQNPRYQVTQFGKPVTLSCSQTLNHNVMYWYQQKSSQAPKLLFHYYDKDFNNEADTPDNFQSRRPNTSFCFLDIRSPGLGDTAMYLCATSRGERLAGITDTQYFGPGTRLTVL.

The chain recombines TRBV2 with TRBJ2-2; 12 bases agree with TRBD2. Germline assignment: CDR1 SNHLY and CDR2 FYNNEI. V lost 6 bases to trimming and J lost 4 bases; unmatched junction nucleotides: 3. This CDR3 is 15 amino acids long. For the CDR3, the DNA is TGTGCCAGCAGGACTAGCGGGAGCGGCACCGGGGAGCTGTTTTTT. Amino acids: CASRTSGSGTGELFF.